This TCR beta chain was sequenced during a study of T cell repertoires in aging, cancer and after chemotherapy. Study in general: Approximately 9.6 million TCR reads were in the whole dataset. General study findings and limits: In cancer patients, declining TCR diversity with age involved lost richness and lost evenness. Across the chemotherapy interval, each cancer cohort showed higher median generation probability, suggesting thymic rebound.

TCR beta rearrangements were amplified from peripheral blood genomic DNA. A note on this clonotype: The antigen remains undetermined.

Multiplex touch-down PCR with TRB-A/B primers amplified rearranged V-D-J TRB sequences. Via MiXCR, TCRdb re-called the multiplex PCR reads, giving one row per CDR3 protein. The sample has around 20,000 distinct CDR3 sequences, approximately 40% seen once. The CDR3 has 12 residues. With 0 bases removed from V and 3 bases from J, the gap between germline ends came to 5 bases. Germline V gives CDR1 SQVTM, CDR2 ANQGSEA. Sequencing was carried out using blood. The receptor's source is a human donor with a solid tumor. The chain couples TRBV29-1 to TRBJ1-1; D call uncertain. The CDR3 nucleotides are TGCAGCGTTGAAGATAGGCACACTGAAGCTTTCTTT. Its protein is CSVEDRHTEAFF.